The 14 T cell receptor beta chains reported below all come from one sample, sequenced in a study of cytomegalovirus exposure and HLA in healthy donors (dated by TCRdb to the late 2010s). The method behind the library was the immunoSEQ multiplex PCR assay. This immuneACCESS table, as held by TCRdb, lists in-frame sequences with V and J called but not all clones. Of the missing ones, under half trace to an unresolved V gene in checked studies; the others have no known cause. The sample table records 90,000 to 150,000 clones; roughly 86% of these occur just once. The ten most abundant clones make up roughly 5% of the sample. The sequenced sample was PBMCs. The receptors derive from a man between 18 and 35 years old in good health and CMV-seronegative.

The chain carries TRBV16 and TRBJ2-5; D remains unclear. The CDR3 loop spans 15 amino acids. V lost 2 bases and J 4 bases, leaving 14 bases between the germline ends. Germline CDR1 KGHSY, CDR2 FQNENV. CDR3 protein: CASSQVHSARETQYF. The CDR3 DNA reads as TGTGCCAGCAGCCAAGTCCACAGTGCGCGAGAGACCCAGTACTTC.

The genes are TRBV2 and TRBJ2-7; 9 nucleotides line up with TRBD1. CDR1 is SNHLY and CDR2 is FYNNEI in the germline V gene. V shed 7 bases, J shed 6 bases, and the junction held 10 bases outside the gene matches. The CDR3 loop spans 14 amino acids. In DNA, the CDR3 is TGTGCCAGCACCGCGGGACAGGGCTTTTTCGAGCAGTACTTC. The encoded protein is CASTAGQGFFEQYF. The full variable domain, completed using reference TRBV2 and TRBJ2-7, is EPEVTQTPSHQVTQMGQEVILRCVPISNHLYFYWYRQILGQKVEFLVSFYNNEISEKSEIFDDQFSVERPDGSNFTLKIRSTKLEDSAMYFCASTAGQGFFEQYFGPGTRLTVT.

The rearrangement uses TRBV19 and TRBJ1-6, with TRBD1 as a possible D gene (5 bases). Germline V gene data show CDR1 as LNHDA and CDR2 as SQIVND (reference sequence). Trimming stripped 10 bases from V and 8 bases from J, with 18 bases between. The CDR3 runs to 14 residues. CDR3 loop: CATTTDSRDSPLHF. The CDR3 region has the DNA TGTGCCACCACGACAGACTCACGGGATTCACCCCTCCACTTT.

This clone was recorded once. The CDR3 loop is CASSPRQGGHEQYF. The CDR3 bases are TGTGCCAGCTCTCCAAGACAGGGGGGCCACGAGCAGTACTTC. This chain joins TRBV18 and TRBJ2-7; 9 positions agree with TRBD1. Unmatched junction bases numbered 8, after V lost 6 bases and J lost 5 bases. The CDR3 covers 14 residues. CDR1 is KGHSH, CDR2 LQKENI, per germline.

The chain has TRBV12-5 and TRBJ2-7, with 14 bases fitting TRBD2. Germline CDR1 and CDR2: LGHNT and FRNRAP. The junction had 9 bases not matched to a gene; V was cut back by 6 bases and J by 5 bases. There are 16 residues in the CDR3. The CDR3 region is CASGEFRTSGRNEQYF. DNA of the CDR3: TGTGCTAGTGGCGAATTTAGGACTAGCGGGAGGAACGAGCAGTACTTC.

The V call is TRBV5-5, the J call TRBJ1-1, with D possibly matching TRBD1 (6 bases). The CDR3 covers 15 residues. Germline V lookup: CDR1 SGHKS, CDR2 YYEKEE (reference sequence). V was clipped by 2 bases and J by 5 bases, with 16 bases between them. The CDR3 here is CASSLWGGGETEAFF. In DNA form, the CDR3 reads TGTGCCAGCAGCTTATGGGGAGGGGGAGAAACTGAAGCTTTCTTT.

This clone was picked up a small number of times. This sequence joins TRBV19 and TRBJ1-1; 7 nucleotides line up with TRBD1. The CDR3 spans 15 residues. Germline loops: CDR1 LNHDA, CDR2 SQIVND (reference sequence). V was pared by 6 bases and J by 6 bases, with 13 bases of the junction left unmatched. CDR3 coding DNA: TGTGCCAGTAGCCCGGGACAGTTACAAGGGGCTGAAGCTTTCTTT. Encoded protein: CASSPGQLQGAEAFF.

The genes are TRBV5-1 and TRBJ1-1; D gene ambiguous. Per germline, CDR1 SGHRS and CDR2 YFSETQ. Trimming took off 0 bases at V and 0 bases at J, with 6 bases between the two ends. This CDR3 has 14 amino acids. The CDR3 reads CASSLATVNTEAFF. The CDR3, as DNA: TGCGCCAGCAGCTTGGCCACAGTGAACACTGAAGCTTTCTTT.

This chain uses TRBV15 with TRBJ2-1, with 9 bases fitting TRBD2. Trimming cost V 5 bases and J 4 bases; bases outside gene matches: 0. Looked up from germline, CDR1 is LNHNV and CDR2 is YYDKDF (reference sequence). The length of the CDR3 is 13 residues. The CDR3 DNA reads TGTGCCACCAGCCTAGCGGGGTACAATGAGCAGTTCTTC. It translates to CATSLAGYNEQFF.

This clone was found a few times. V gene TRBV5-4 combines with J gene TRBJ1-2; 7 nucleotides align to TRBD1. V was pared by 5 bases and J by 2 bases, with 6 bases of the junction left unmatched. Per germline, CDR1 SGHNT and CDR2 YYREEE (reference sequence). The CDR3 loop spans 14 amino acids. CDR3 in amino acids: CASSQTGTNYGYTF. CDR3 DNA: TGTGCCAGCAGTCAGACAGGGACCAACTATGGCTACACCTTC.

The chain has TRBV18 and TRBJ1-1; maybe TRBD1 (6 bases). Per germline, CDR1 KGHSH and CDR2 LQKENI. With 3 bases removed from V and 0 bases from J, the gap between germline ends came to 11 bases. The CDR3 loop spans 15 amino acids. CDR3 DNA sequence: TGTGCCAGCTCACCGGGGGCTACTATGAACACTGAAGCTTTCTTT. Translation gives CASSPGATMNTEAFF. The full variable domain, with the rest looked up from reference TRBV18 and TRBJ1-1, is NAGVMQNPRHLVRRRGQEARLRCSPMKGHSHVYWYRQLPEEGLKFMVYLQKENIIDESGMPKERFSAEFPKEGPSILRIQQVVRGDSAAYFCASSPGATMNTEAFFGQGTRLTVV.

The genes are TRBV5-6 and TRBJ1-5; 7 positions agree with TRBD1. The CDR3 contains 15 residues. The germline V gene encodes CDR1 SGHDT and CDR2 YYEEEE. V lost 5 bases, J lost 9 bases, and 14 bases stayed unmatched. CDR3 residues: CASRAGTDNGGPQHF. CDR3 DNA sequence: TGTGCCAGCAGGGCCGGGACAGATAACGGAGGGCCCCAGCATTTT.

This clone was recorded a few times. The chain uses TRBV2 and TRBJ1-1; no firm D call. V was trimmed by 6 bases and J by 0 bases, leaving 8 bases between them. CDR1 SNHLY and CDR2 FYNNEI come from the germline V gene. This CDR3 is 13 amino acids long. DNA of the CDR3: TGTGCCAGCAGGGCACAGTTGAACACTGAAGCTTTCTTT. It yields the protein CASRAQLNTEAFF.

The chain is built from TRBV9 and TRBJ2-7; D is possibly TRBD2 (6 bases). V lost 1 base to trimming and J lost 4 bases, with 12 bases between them. Germline V gene lookup returns CDR1 SGDLS and CDR2 YYNGEE. This CDR3 spans 14 amino acids. CDR3 in DNA: TGTGCCAGCAGCGTATCCGGGACTTTTTACGAGCAGTACTTC. It is translated as CASSVSGTFYEQYF.